This TCR beta chain was sequenced during a study of cytomegalovirus exposure and HLA in healthy donors. The sample holds one count of this clone. PCR amplification relied on 60 Vbeta primers (plus 13 Jbeta primers). Generated by immunoSEQ multiplex PCR, the TCRdb table keeps only in-frame clones and is missing some. The table has about 130,000 clones, 76% seen once. V gave up 4 bases and J gave up 8 bases; unmatched junction bases: 14. CDR3 length equals 15 residues. Germline V gene data show CDR1 as SGDLS and CDR2 as YYNGEE. J is TRBJ1-2 and V is TRBV9, with 7 bases lining up with TRBD1. This TCR was sampled from a man aged 50 or older in good health and CMV-seronegative. The material sequenced was PBMCs. CDR3: CASSSSTGHVQGYTF. The CDR3 region has the DNA TGTGCCAGCAGCTCCTCGACAGGGCACGTTCAGGGCTACACCTTC.